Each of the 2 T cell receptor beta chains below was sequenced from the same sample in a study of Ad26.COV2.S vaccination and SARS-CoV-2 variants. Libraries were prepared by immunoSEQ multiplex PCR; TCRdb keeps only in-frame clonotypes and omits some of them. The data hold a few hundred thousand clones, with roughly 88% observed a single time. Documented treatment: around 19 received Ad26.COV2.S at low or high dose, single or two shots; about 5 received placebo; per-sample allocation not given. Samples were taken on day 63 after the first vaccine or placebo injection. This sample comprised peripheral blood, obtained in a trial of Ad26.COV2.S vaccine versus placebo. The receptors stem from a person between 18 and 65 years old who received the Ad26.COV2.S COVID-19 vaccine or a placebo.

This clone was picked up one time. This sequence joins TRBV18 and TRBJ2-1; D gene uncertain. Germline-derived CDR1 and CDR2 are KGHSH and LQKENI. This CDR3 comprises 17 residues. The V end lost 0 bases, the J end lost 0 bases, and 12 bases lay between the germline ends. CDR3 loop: CASSPPSSRASYNEQFF. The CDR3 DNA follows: TGTGCCAGCTCACCACCCTCAAGTAGGGCCTCCTACAATGAGCAGTTCTTC.

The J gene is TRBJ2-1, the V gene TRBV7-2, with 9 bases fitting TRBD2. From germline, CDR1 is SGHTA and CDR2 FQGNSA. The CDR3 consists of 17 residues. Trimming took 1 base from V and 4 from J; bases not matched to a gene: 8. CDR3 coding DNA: TGTGCCAGCAGCTTAGAGTTAAGCGGGAGGTGGTACAATGAGCAGTTCTTC. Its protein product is CASSLELSGRWYNEQFF.